One and the same sample provided the 16 T cell receptor beta chains below, sequenced in a study of post-analysis software for immune sequencing data. General study findings and limits: Compared with controls, patients had more of about 5 TRBV segments, including TRBV5-6, TRBV5-1 and TRBV20-1.

Presence of unique molecular identifiers characterized the TCR beta cDNA libraries. TCRdb re-called the PCR reads through MiXCR, storing one row per CDR3 protein. The sample includes roughly 800,000 distinct CDR3 sequences, about 45% seen only once; the top ten take roughly 4.5%. These TCRs' antigens remain unknown. Sequencing used blood. The receptor source for this set is a girl aged 10 to 17 with multiple sclerosis.

V and J are TRBV27 and TRBJ2-5; 8 bases are shared with TRBD1. Matching the DNA end better, TRBJ2-7 makes the J call doubtful. Per the germline V gene, CDR1 is MNHEY and CDR2 is SMNVEV (reference sequence). The CDR3 spans 13 residues. The CDR3 nucleotides are TGTGCCAGCAGACAGGGGGTGTCCTACGAGCAGTACTTC. Its protein product is CASRQGVSYEQYF.

There are a few counts of this clonotype. The CDR3 bases are TGTGCCAGCAGTTTTGGAGGTGGCGAAGCTTTCTTT. Translating it yields CASSFGGGEAFF. This chain links TRBV12-3 or TRBV12-4 with TRBJ1-1; D gene unclear. V lost 3 bases and J lost 8, with 10 bases in between. The CDR3 extends over 12 amino acids.

This chain links TRBV6-2 or TRBV6-3 with TRBJ1-2; no definite D call. Germline V CDR1 and CDR2: MNHEY, SVGEGT. CDR3 length: 11 residues. V was shortened by 7 bases and J by 5 bases, with 8 bases between the two germline ends. The CDR3 is CASMEAYGYTF. DNA for the CDR3: TGTGCCAGCATGGAAGCTTATGGCTACACCTTC.

CDR3 residues: CASSIRASGTTDTQYF. The CDR3 bases are TGTGCCAGTAGTATCCGAGCTAGCGGGACCACAGATACGCAGTATTTT. J is TRBJ2-3 and V is TRBV19, with 9 bases aligning to TRBD2. V dropped 3 bases and J dropped 2; count of bases not matched to a gene: 6. The germline V gene encodes CDR1 LNHDA and CDR2 SQIVND (reference sequence). The CDR3 runs 16 residues.

The chain couples TRBV21-1 to TRBJ2-2; the D call TRBD2 from the table was never checked on the DNA. TRBV21-1 is reported as a pseudogene. CDR3 size: 18 residues. Here the CDR3 DNA reads TGTGCCAGCAAAAACCAGGGCCCCCGCGGCTTAAACACCGGGGAGCTGTTTTTT. This sequence encodes CASKNQGPRGLNTGELFF.

The rearrangement joins TRBV29-1 to TRBJ2-5; possible D gene TRBD1, 5 bases. The CDR3 is made up of 12 amino acids. Germline assignment: CDR1 SQVTM and CDR2 ANQGSEA. Trimming took off 8 bases at V and 2 bases at J, with 12 bases between the two ends. Written as DNA, the CDR3 is TGCAGCATCGACAGATCTCAAGAGACCCAGTACTTC. This codes for CSIDRSQETQYF.

This chain uses TRBV27 with TRBJ2-4; D uncertain. Near its end, the DNA agrees better with TRBJ2-7, so the J call may be wrong. CDR1 is MNHEY and CDR2 is SMNVEV in the germline V gene (reference sequence). This CDR3 comprises 13 residues. CDR3 in amino acids: CASSSGSNYEQYF. CDR3 in DNA: TGTGCCAGCAGTTCTGGCTCAAACTACGAGCAGTACTTC.

V and J are TRBV18 and TRBJ2-7; 10 bases line up with TRBD1. The DNA end is a closer match to TRBJ2-5, so the J assignment may be wrong. This CDR3 comprises 14 residues. CDR1 and CDR2 from the germline V gene are KGHSH and LQKENI. The CDR3 sequence is CASSTGTGVKTQYF. CDR3 nucleotides: TGTGCCAGCTCGACCGGGACAGGGGTAAAGACCCAGTACTTC.

The V and J genes are TRBV4-1 and TRBJ1-2; D ambiguous. This CDR3 has 11 residues. Trimming took off 1 base at V and 10 bases at J, with 7 bases between the two ends. Germline V gene lookup returns CDR1 MGHRA and CDR2 YSYEKL. CDR3 sequence: CASSQGEVYTF. The CDR3 bases are TGCGCCAGCAGCCAAGGAGAAGTCTACACCTTC.

This clonotype was seen more than once but under ten times. The chain couples TRBV7-2 to TRBJ2-3; a possible D gene is TRBD2 (6 bases). The germline gives CDR1 SGHTA, CDR2 FQGNSA. Trimming removed 2 bases from V and 0 bases from J, with 12 bases in between. This CDR3 has 16 amino acids. CDR3 amino acids: CASSLLAHPSTDTQYF. Here the CDR3 DNA reads TGTGCCAGCAGCTTACTAGCGCACCCTAGCACAGATACGCAGTATTTT.

This clonotype was counted a few times. The J gene is TRBJ2-1, the V gene TRBV12-3 or TRBV12-4, with TRBD1 as a possible D gene (6 bases). The V end was cut by 7 bases, the J end by 4 bases, with 14 bases between. The CDR3 runs to 14 residues. CDR3 residues: CASTPDSPYNEQFF. Here the CDR3 DNA reads TGTGCCAGCACTCCGGACAGCCCTTACAATGAGCAGTTCTTC.

This clonotype was recorded only once. J is TRBJ2-5 and V is TRBV20-1; 12 bases align to TRBD2. CDR3 length: 17 residues. V was clipped by 5 bases and J by 3 bases; unmatched bases: 13. CDR1 is DFQATT and CDR2 is SNEGSKA in the germline V gene (reference sequence). For the CDR3, the DNA is TGCAGTGCTGCCGCTGGGCTAGCGGGAGGGAGGGAAGAGACCCAGTACTTC. Its protein product is CSAAAGLAGGREETQYF.

CDR3 residues: CASSLMSNSANEQFF. CDR3 nucleotide sequence: TGTGCCAGCAGCTTGATGTCAAATAGTGCAAATGAGCAGTTCTTC. The chain is built from TRBV5-5 and TRBJ2-1, with D hard to call. V was shortened by 1 base and J by 7 bases, with 15 bases between the two germline ends. The CDR3 has 15 residues. The germline gives CDR1 SGHKS, CDR2 YYEKEE (reference sequence).

This clonotype occurred a few times. The chain carries TRBV7-3 and TRBJ2-3; 9 nucleotides match TRBD2. Germline V gene data show CDR1 as SGHTA and CDR2 as FQGTGA. The CDR3 loop spans 14 amino acids. V was clipped by 5 bases and J by 5 bases; unmatched bases: 5. In nucleotides, the CDR3 is TGTGCCAGCAGCGAAGCGGGAGGTGAAGATACGCAGTATTTT. Encoded protein: CASSEAGGEDTQYF.

J is TRBJ2-5 and V is TRBV9; the match to TRBD2 covers 8 bases. Germline V gives CDR1 SGDLS, CDR2 YYNGEE. CDR3 length: 16 amino acids. Trimming took 0 bases from V and 4 from J; bases not matched to a gene: 8. The CDR3 protein is CASSVGSGDRRETQYF. In DNA form, the CDR3 reads TGTGCCAGCAGCGTAGGTAGCGGGGATCGACGAGAGACCCAGTACTTC.

The genes are TRBV6-5 and TRBJ1-6, with a possible D match to TRBD1 (5 bases). Germline assignment: CDR1 MNHEY and CDR2 SVGAGI. The V end was cut by 5 bases, the J end by 4 bases, with 12 bases between. This CDR3 region has 15 residues. The CDR3 coding sequence is TGTGCCAGCAGTCCCCGGGGGGGATATAATTCACCCCTCCACTTT. As protein: CASSPRGGYNSPLHF.